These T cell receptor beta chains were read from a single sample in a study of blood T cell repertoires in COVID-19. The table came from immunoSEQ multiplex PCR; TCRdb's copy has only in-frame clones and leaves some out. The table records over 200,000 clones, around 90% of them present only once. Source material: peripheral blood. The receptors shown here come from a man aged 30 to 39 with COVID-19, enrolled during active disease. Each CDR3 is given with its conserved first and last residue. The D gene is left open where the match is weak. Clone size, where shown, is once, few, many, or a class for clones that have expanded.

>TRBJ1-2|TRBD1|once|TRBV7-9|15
TGTGCCAGCGCGAAAGGGGGCTCCGAAAACTATGGCTACACCTTC
CASAKGGSENYGYTF
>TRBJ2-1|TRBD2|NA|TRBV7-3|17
TGTGCCAGCAGCTTAGAGGTGGGTACTAGCGGAAACAATGAGCAGTTCTTC
CASSLEVGTSGNNEQFF
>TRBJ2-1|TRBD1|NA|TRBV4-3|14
TGCGCCAGCAGCCAGGTCGGACAGGCCAATGAGCAGTTCTTC
CASSQVGQANEQFF
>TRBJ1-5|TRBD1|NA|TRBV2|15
TGTGCCAGCAGTTACGACAGGGGTAGCAATCAGCCCCAGCATTTT
CASSYDRGSNQPQHF
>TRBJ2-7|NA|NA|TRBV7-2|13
TGTGCCAGCAGCTTAGCGAGGCTTTACGAGCAGTACTTC
CASSLARLYEQYF
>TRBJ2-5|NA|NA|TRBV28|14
TGTGCCAGCAGTTCTCCCGACAGGTCGGAGACCCAGTACTTC
CASSSPDRSETQYF
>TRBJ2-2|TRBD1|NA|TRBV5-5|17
TGTGCCAGCAGGTCTCAGTGGGACAGGGGGCCCCCCGGGGAGCTGTTTTTT
CASRSQWDRGPPGELFF
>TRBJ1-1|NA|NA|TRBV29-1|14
TGCAGCGTTGTCTTGGGGGGGCGGGAGTATGAAGCTTTCTTT
CSVVLGGREYEAFF
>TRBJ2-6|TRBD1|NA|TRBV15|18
TGTGCCACCAGCAGGAGGACAGGGATAGCGAGTGGGGCCAACGTCCTGACTTTC
CATSRRTGIASGANVLTF
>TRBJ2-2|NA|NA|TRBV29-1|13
TGCAGCGTCGACAGGGACTTAACCGGGGAGCTGTTTTTT
CSVDRDLTGELFF
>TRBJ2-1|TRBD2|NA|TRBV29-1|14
TGCAGCGTCTCCGCCGGGGGGGCCGCCAATGAGCAGTTCTTC
CSVSAGGAANEQFF
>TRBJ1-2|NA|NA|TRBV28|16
TGTGCCAGCAGTTTTACGAGGGCGATATTTAACTATGGCTACACCTTC
CASSFTRAIFNYGYTF
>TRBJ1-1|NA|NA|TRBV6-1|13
TGTGCCAGCAGTGATCACTCGAACACTGAAGCTTTCTTT
CASSDHSNTEAFF